Presented here are 9 T cell receptor beta chains from one specimen sequenced in a study of control samples from healthy donors and cancer patients. The protocol was immunoSEQ multiplex PCR, while the TCRdb copy is restricted to in-frame clones and leaves out a portion. Of around 150,000 clones listed, approximately 94% were seen once; the top ten hold roughly 15%. Material for sequencing was PBMCs. The receptor set was obtained from a man aged 60 to 75 with colorectal cancer.

The V call is TRBV6-4, the J call TRBJ2-2; TRBD2 matches at 9 bases. The V and J ends lost 2 bases and 4 bases, in that order; junction bases with no gene match: 5. In germline, CDR1 is MRHNA, CDR2 SNTAGT. This CDR3 is 16 amino acids long. CDR3 in amino acids: CASSDSLAGFTGELFF. CDR3 nucleotide sequence: TGTGCCAGCAGTGACAGTCTAGCGGGGTTCACCGGGGAGCTGTTTTTT.

This rearrangement joins TRBV5-8 to TRBJ2-7; D possibly matches TRBD1 or TRBD2 (5 bases each). The V gene lost 0 bases and the J gene lost 2 bases, with 12 bases spanning the gap. The CDR3 is 15 amino acids. CDR1 and CDR2 from the germline V gene are SGHTS and YDEGEE. CDR3 region: CASSLEGTETYEQYF. The CDR3 DNA sequence: TGTGCCAGCAGCTTGGAGGGGACGGAGACCTACGAGCAGTACTTC.

This clone occurred once. This chain uses TRBV24-1 with TRBJ2-2, with 9 bases matching TRBD1. Germline loops: CDR1 KGHDR, CDR2 SFDVKD. The CDR3 is made up of 16 amino acids. The junction had 6 bases not matched to a gene; V was cut back by 4 bases and J by 4 bases. CDR3 residues: CATSDVGTGTTGELFF. CDR3 nucleotide sequence: TGTGCCACCAGTGACGTAGGGACAGGGACCACCGGGGAGCTGTTTTTT.

The rearrangement uses TRBV3-1 (or the pseudogene TRBV3-2) and TRBJ1-1, with D uncertain. The CDR3 loop spans 13 amino acids. The V gene's germline CDR1 is LGHDT and CDR2 YNNKEL (reference sequence). V was clipped by 5 bases and J by 1 base, with 8 bases between them. CDR3 protein: CASSFRWNTEAFF. CDR3 bases: TGTGCCAGCAGCTTTAGGTGGAACACTGAAGCTTTCTTT.

CDR3 in DNA: TGTGCCAGTAGCCGAACTAGCAATCAGCCCCAGCATTTT. It codes for CASSRTSNQPQHF. The chain links TRBV19 to TRBJ1-5; D remains ambiguous. CDR1 and CDR2 from the germline V gene are LNHDA and SQIVND (reference sequence). The ends were cut back, 6 bases at V and 0 bases at J, with 6 bases in the middle. The CDR3 runs to 13 residues.

The genes are TRBV6-4 and TRBJ1-2; D gene ambiguous. CDR1 and CDR2 from the germline V gene are MRHNA and SNTAGT. V lost 4 bases to trimming and J lost 3 bases, with 12 bases between them. The CDR3 has 14 residues. This CDR3 reads CASSVGITDYGYTF. The DNA of the CDR3 is TGTGCCAGCAGTGTCGGAATTACAGACTATGGCTACACCTTC.

The CDR3 coding sequence is TGTGCCAGTGGCAGACTAGCGGGGGGCACAGATACGCAGTATTTT. It is translated as CASGRLAGGTDTQYF. The V gene is TRBV19, the J gene TRBJ2-3, with 12 bases identical to TRBD2. The CDR3 is made up of 15 amino acids. Looked up from germline, CDR1 is LNHDA and CDR2 is SQIVND (reference sequence). V shed 8 bases and J 1 base; nucleotides not matched to a gene: 4.

J is TRBJ1-2 and V is TRBV12-3 or TRBV12-4; D uncertain. The CDR3 is 13 amino acids. V dropped 3 bases and J dropped 2 bases, with 7 bases sitting between them. DNA of the CDR3: TGTGCCAGCAGTTTTGGCCAGAACTATGGCTACACCTTC. Amino acid sequence: CASSFGQNYGYTF.

In this sample, this clone turned up once. The chain has TRBV19 and TRBJ2-7; 11 bases align to TRBD1. Per germline, CDR1 LNHDA and CDR2 SQIVND (reference sequence). The length of the CDR3 is 13 residues. J lost 2 bases, V lost 9 bases, and 3 bases had no gene match. CDR3 protein: CASRDRGTYEQYF. The CDR3 bases are TGTGCCAGCAGGGACAGGGGGACCTACGAGCAGTACTTC.